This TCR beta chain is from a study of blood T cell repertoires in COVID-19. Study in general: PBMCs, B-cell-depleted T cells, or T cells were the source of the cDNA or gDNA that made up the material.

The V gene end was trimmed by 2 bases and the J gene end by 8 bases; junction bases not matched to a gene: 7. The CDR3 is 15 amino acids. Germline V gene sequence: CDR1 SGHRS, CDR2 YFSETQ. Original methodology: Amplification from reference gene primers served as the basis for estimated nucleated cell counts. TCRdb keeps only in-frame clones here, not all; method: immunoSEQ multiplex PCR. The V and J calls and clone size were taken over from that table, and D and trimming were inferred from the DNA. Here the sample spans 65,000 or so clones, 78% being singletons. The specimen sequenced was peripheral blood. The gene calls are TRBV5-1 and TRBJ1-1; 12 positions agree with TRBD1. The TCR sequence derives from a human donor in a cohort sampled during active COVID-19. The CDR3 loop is CASSLGTGGAREAFF. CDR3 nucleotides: TGCGCCAGCAGCTTAGGGACAGGGGGCGCACGCGAAGCTTTCTTT.